The next 16 T cell receptor beta chains were all read from a single sample in a study of radiotherapy plus CTLA-4 blockade in lung cancer. TCRdb keeps only in-frame clones here, not all; method: immunoSEQ multiplex PCR. The data show 90,000 to 100,000 clones, with 82% seen just once and about a quarter held by the top ten. This specimen was peripheral blood, taken from a patient treated with radiotherapy plus ipilimumab. The receptors stem from a human donor with non-small cell lung cancer that progressed on radiotherapy plus ipilimumab.

This clone was counted a single time. The chain links TRBV7-6 to TRBJ2-7; tentative D call: TRBD2 (6 bases). CDR1 SGHVS and CDR2 FNYEAQ come from the germline V gene. This CDR3 contains 15 residues. Trimming cost V 1 base and J 3 bases, with 13 bases left between them. The chain's CDR3 is CASSLGLMGGYEQYF. CDR3 nucleotides: TGTGCCAGCAGCTTAGGGCTTATGGGGGGCTACGAGCAGTACTTC.

The CDR3 loop is CASTRVLSEQYF. DNA for the CDR3: TGCGCCAGCACCAGGGTTTTGTCCGAGCAGTACTTC. The chain employs TRBV10-2 and TRBJ2-7; a weak D match, TRBD1 (5 bases). Germline CDR1 is WSHSY and CDR2 is SAAADI. Trimming cost V 7 bases and J 6 bases, with 13 bases left between them. This CDR3 has 12 amino acids.

About this clone: At one end, the junction sequence differs from germline, possibly due to a read error. The V and J genes are TRBV11-3 and TRBJ2-2; 8 nucleotides line up with TRBD2. From germline, CDR1 is SGHNT and CDR2 YENEEA. The CDR3 length is 15 residues. This CDR3 reads CASSSGTRMAGELFF. Written as DNA, the CDR3 is TGTGCCAGCAGCTCGGGGACTAGGATGGCCGGGGAACTGTTTTTT.

Details on this clone: Compared with germline, one end of the junction differs, possibly owing to a read error. This chain joins TRBV7-9 and TRBJ2-7; D is unresolved. CDR1 and CDR2 (germline): SEHNR, FQNEAQ (reference sequence). This CDR3 region has 13 residues. Here the CDR3 reads CASSLTLDDEPYF. CDR3 nucleotide sequence: TGTGCCAGCAGCTTAACTCTAGATGATGAGCCGTACTTC.

This clone appeared once. The CDR3 bases are TGTGCCAGCAGTTTATCGGGTTACGGGGGGGAAAAACTGTTTTTT. Its protein is CASSLSGYGGEKLFF. The genes are TRBV27 and TRBJ1-4; possible D gene TRBD1, 5 bases. CDR3 length: 15 amino acids. V lost 0 bases and J lost 8, with 13 bases in between. Germline loops: CDR1 MNHEY, CDR2 SMNVEV (reference sequence).

The chain uses TRBV6-1 and TRBJ2-1, with 9 nucleotides matching TRBD2. Germline lookup yields CDR1 MNHNS and CDR2 SASEGT. Germline trimming cut 3 bases from V and 0 bases from J; bases unmatched to any gene: 3. The CDR3 extends over 16 amino acids. Here the CDR3 DNA reads TGTGCCAGCAGTGATCTACTAGCGGGCTCCTACAATGAGCAGTTCTTC. Its protein product is CASSDLLAGSYNEQFF.

The J gene is TRBJ1-1, the V gene TRBV4-1, with 10 bases that match TRBD1. J lost 1 base, V lost 1 base, and 3 bases had no gene match. The germline V gene encodes CDR1 MGHRA and CDR2 YSYEKL. This CDR3 is built from 16 residues. The DNA of the CDR3 is TGCGCCAGCAGCCAAGGAGACAGGGGGCCGAACACTGAAGCTTTCTTT. It translates to CASSQGDRGPNTEAFF.

The V gene is TRBV27, the J gene TRBJ2-1; 9 bases fit TRBD1. Trimming took 6 bases from V and 4 from J; bases not matched to a gene: 10. CDR1 and CDR2 (germline): MNHEY, SMNVEV (reference sequence). The CDR3 sequence is 16 residues long. The CDR3 loop reads CASSIPGTGPYNEQFF. The CDR3 coding sequence is TGTGCCAGCAGCATCCCTGGGACAGGGCCATACAATGAGCAGTTCTTC.

The rearrangement joins TRBV5-4 to TRBJ2-2; 8 nucleotides match TRBD2. There are 16 residues in the CDR3. Per the germline V gene, CDR1 is SGHNT and CDR2 is YYREEE (reference sequence). V was pared by 1 base and J by 6 bases, with 8 bases of the junction left unmatched. The CDR3 protein is CASSLTGLGGPGELFF. DNA of the CDR3: TGTGCCAGCAGCTTGACGGGACTAGGTGGCCCCGGGGAGCTGTTTTTT.

The chain employs TRBV7-9 and TRBJ1-5; D gene unclear. This CDR3 comprises 15 residues. Germline V CDR1 and CDR2: SEHNR, FQNEAQ (reference sequence). Trimming took off 3 bases at V and 3 bases at J, with 12 bases between the two ends. This CDR3 reads CASSLAGEFNQPQHF. The CDR3 bases are TGTGCCAGCAGCTTGGCCGGGGAGTTCAATCAGCCCCAGCATTTT.

The chain combines TRBV7-3 with TRBJ1-1; D gene uncertain. CDR1 and CDR2 (germline): SGHTA, FQGTGA. The germline V and J ends were trimmed by 2 bases and 0 bases, with 10 bases remaining between them. The CDR3 loop spans 15 amino acids. The CDR3, as DNA: TGTGCCAGCAGCTTAGACGGCAGTTTGAACACTGAAGCTTTCTTT. Translating it yields CASSLDGSLNTEAFF.

This chain joins TRBV5-1 and TRBJ2-4; TRBD1 matches at 11 bases. Trimming removed 4 bases from V and 7 bases from J; junction bases left unmatched: 7. The germline gives CDR1 SGHRS, CDR2 YFSETQ. The CDR3 runs 15 residues. The CDR3 region is CASSNRDRGENIQYF. CDR3 nucleotides: TGCGCCAGCAGCAACCGGGACAGGGGGGAGAACATTCAGTACTTC.

The genes are TRBV6-6 and TRBJ2-5; D may be TRBD1 (5 bases). Germline V lookup: CDR1 MNHNY, CDR2 SVGAGI (reference sequence). The CDR3 sequence is 14 residues long. Trimming pared 2 bases from V and 5 bases from J, leaving 12 bases between. In DNA form, the CDR3 reads TGTGCCAGCAGTTACAACCAGGGCGCGGAGACCCAGTACTTC. It translates to CASSYNQGAETQYF.

The rearrangement joins TRBV7-9 to TRBJ2-2; 11 bases map to TRBD1. The CDR3 covers 17 residues. Trimming at V came to 4 bases and at J to 2 bases, leaving 6 bases not matched to a gene. The germline CDR1 and CDR2 sequences are SEHNR and FQNEAQ (reference sequence). In DNA, the CDR3 is TGTGCCAGCAGCTCACCAGGACAGGGGGCAAACACCGGGGAGCTGTTTTTT. This translates into CASSSPGQGANTGELFF. Drawing the rest from reference TRBV7-9 and TRBJ2-2, the complete variable domain is DTGVSQNPRHKITKRGQNVTFRCDPISEHNRLYWYRQTLGQGPEFLTYFQNEAQLEKSRLLSDRFSAERPKGSFSTLEIQRTEQGDSAMYLCASSSPGQGANTGELFFGEGSRLTVL.

The chain employs TRBV5-1 and TRBJ1-1; 9 nucleotides agree with TRBD1. The CDR3 has 16 residues. The J segment lost 4 bases and the V segment lost 3 bases, leaving 10 bases of the junction unmatched. Germline V CDR1 and CDR2: SGHRS, YFSETQ. The CDR3 sequence: CASSYTGGALITEAFF. CDR3 DNA sequence: TGCGCCAGCAGCTATACAGGGGGCGCTTTAATCACTGAAGCTTTCTTT.

The chain joins TRBV19 to TRBJ2-5, with D uncertain. The CDR3 contains 13 residues. Germline V gene data show CDR1 as LNHDA and CDR2 as SQIVND (reference sequence). V was shortened by 5 bases and J by 0 bases, with 7 bases between the two germline ends. The CDR3 loop reads CASSLGNQETQYF. CDR3 nucleotide sequence: TGTGCCAGTAGTCTGGGCAACCAAGAGACCCAGTACTTC.